A selection of T cell receptor beta chains follows, all from one sample in a study of low-dose radiotherapy and immunotherapy resistance in tumors. One entry per CDR3 protein results from TCRdb running MiXCR on the reads. The sample consists of 85,000 to 95,000 distinct CDR3 sequences, 9% to 9.5% of them appearing once. The sample was PBMCs, taken before treatment. The receptors shown here come from a male donor with prostate cancer. Each CDR3 is given with its conserved first and last residue. The D gene is left open where the match is weak. Clone size is given for some rows only: seen once, a few or many times, or a class if the clone is expanded.

>TRBJ2-3|many|.|TRBV3-1
TGTGCCAGCAGCCAAGATGTAGGGGGTCATCACCACACCTCCTTT
CASSQDVGGHHHTSF
>TRBJ2-7|many|TRBD2|TRBV10-3
TGTGCCATCAGTGAGCCGGGGACTAGCGGGAGGGCCCACGAGCAGTACTTC
CAISEPGTSGRAHEQYF
>TRBJ2-1|many|TRBD2|TRBV7-9
TGTGCCAGCAGCCCCAGAGGACTAGCGGCTTCCTACAATGAGCAGTTCTTC
CASSPRGLAASYNEQFF
>TRBJ1-6|many|TRBD1|TRBV6-6
TGTGCCAGCAGTGACAGGGGGGAAGGATCACCCCTCCACTTT
CASSDRGEGSPLHF
>TRBJ2-7|many|.|TRBV28
TGTGCCACCTCCAGGGTCGGGGCTCGCGAGCAGTACTTC
CATSRVGAREQYF
>TRBJ2-7|many|.|TRBV5-8
TGTGCCAGCAGCCCGGGGGTTAGCGAGCAGTACTTC
CASSPGVSEQYF
>TRBJ2-7|many|.|TRBV28
TGTGCCAGCAGCCCGGGGACTGGCGCCTACGAGCAGTACTTC
CASSPGTGAYEQYF
>TRBJ1-1|.|TRBD1|TRBV5-1
TGCGCCAGCAGCGGGGGACAGGTGAACACTGAAGCTTTCTTT
CASSGGQVNTEAFF
>TRBJ1-2|many|.|TRBV4-3
TGCGCCAGCAGCCAAGAGACGGCCTATGGCTACACCTTC
CASSQETAYGYTF
>TRBJ2-3|.|.|TRBV18
TGTGCCAGCTCGCCAAGGTCGGCGGGGTGGACTAGCACAGATACGCAGTATTTT
CASSPRSAGWTSTDTQYF
>TRBJ2-1|many|TRBD2|TRBV7-3
TGTGCCAGCAGCTTCACCGGGACTAGCGGGAGAAATGAGCAGTTCTTC
CASSFTGTSGRNEQFF
>TRBJ2-2|many|TRBD1|TRBV19
TGTGCCAGTAGGACAGGGGTGAACACCGGGGAGCTGTTTTTT
CASRTGVNTGELFF
>TRBJ2-5|many|TRBD2|TRBV7-2
TGTGCCAGCAGCTTACTAGCGGGGTACCAAGAGACCCAGTACTTC
CASSLLAGYQETQYF
>TRBJ2-2|many|TRBD1|TRBV7-9
TGTGCCAGCAGCCCTCCCGGACAGGGATCGAACACCGGGGAGCTGTTTTTT
CASSPPGQGSNTGELFF
>TRBJ2-7|many|TRBD1|TRBV12-5
TGTGCTAGTGGTTTGCATCCAACAGGGGGCAGGGGACCCACCTACGAGCAGTACTTC
CASGLHPTGGRGPTYEQYF
>TRBJ1-1|.|TRBD1|TRBV5-3
TGTGCCAGCAGCTTGCCGGGACAGGGAGGCACTGAAGCTTTCTTT
CASSLPGQGGTEAFF
>TRBJ2-3|many|.|TRBV20-1
TGCAGTGCTAGTTCGCAGGGGACGGGAAGAGATACGCAGTATTTT
CSASSQGTGRDTQYF
>TRBJ1-4|many|TRBD1|TRBV5-1
TGCGCCAGCAGCTTGTCGACAGGGCTAAGGAAACTGTTTTTT
CASSLSTGLRKLFF
>TRBJ1-2|many|.|TRBV3-1
TGTGCCAGCAGCCAGGGGGGCTATGGCTACACCTTC
CASSQGGYGYTF
>TRBJ1-2|many|TRBD1|TRBV19
TGTGCCAGTAGTTTCGGACAGGGGGCTTATGGCTACACCTTC
CASSFGQGAYGYTF
>TRBJ1-1|.|.|TRBV20-1
TGCAGTGCTAGAAAGAGCGGACACGTGAGAAGGAGCACTGAAGCTTTCTTT
CSARKSGHVRRSTEAFF
>TRBJ2-7|many|.|TRBV4-1
TGCGCCAGCAGCCAAGTTCCAGGGTCACAATACGAGCAGTACTTC
CASSQVPGSQYEQYF
>TRBJ2-1|many|.|TRBV7-9
TGTGCCAGCAGGGATACGGGGTTTGGGAACGAGCAGTTCTTC
CASRDTGFGNEQFF
>TRBJ2-5|.|TRBD1|TRBV9
TGTGCCAGCAGCGTTGGGGGACAGGGAACCCAGTACTTC
CASSVGGQGTQYF
>TRBJ1-1|few|.|TRBV9
TGTGCCAGCAGCGGGCTCCTGGGTACTGAAGCTTTCTTT
CASSGLLGTEAFF
>TRBJ2-6|.|.|TRBV26
TGTGCCAGCAGTGACCCCCTAGGGGGGGCCAACGTCCTGACTTTC
CASSDPLGGANVLTF
>TRBJ2-3|many|TRBD2|TRBV4-3
TGCGCCAGCAGCCAAGATTCGGGAGGCCCCACAGATACGCAGTATTTT
CASSQDSGGPTDTQYF
>TRBJ2-7|many|TRBD2|TRBV20-1
TGCAGTGCTAATCCCGGGACTAGCGGGGCCTACGAGCAGTACTTC
CSANPGTSGAYEQYF
>TRBJ1-2|many|.|TRBV7-9
TGTGCCAGCAGCTTAGATGTCTATGGCTACACCTTC
CASSLDVYGYTF
>TRBJ2-1|.|TRBD2|TRBV20-1
TGCAGTGCTAGAGCCACCGGGACTAGCGGGAGCGGGAGTGAGCAGTTCTTC
CSARATGTSGSGSEQFF